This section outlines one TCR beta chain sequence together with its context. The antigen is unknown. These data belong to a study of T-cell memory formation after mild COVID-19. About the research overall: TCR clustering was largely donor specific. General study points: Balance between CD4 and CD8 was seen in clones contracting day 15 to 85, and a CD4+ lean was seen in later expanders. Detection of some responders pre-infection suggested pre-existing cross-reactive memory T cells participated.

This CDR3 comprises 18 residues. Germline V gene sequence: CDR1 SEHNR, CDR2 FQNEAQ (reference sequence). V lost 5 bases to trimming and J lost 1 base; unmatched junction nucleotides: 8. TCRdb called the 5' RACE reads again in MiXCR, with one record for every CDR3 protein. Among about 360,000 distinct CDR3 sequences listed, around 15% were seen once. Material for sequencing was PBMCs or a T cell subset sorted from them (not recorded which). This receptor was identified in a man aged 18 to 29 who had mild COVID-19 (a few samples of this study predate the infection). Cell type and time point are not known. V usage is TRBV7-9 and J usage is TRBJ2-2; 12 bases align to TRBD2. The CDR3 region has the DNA TGTGCCAGCAGCGTCCCACTAGCGGGGGGCGTGAACACCGGGGAGCTGTTTTTT. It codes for CASSVPLAGGVNTGELFF.